This T cell receptor beta chain was obtained from a study of T cells after posttransplantation cyclophosphamide. Study results and limitations: Donor CD8+ memory clones often dominated recipient blood repertoires at later times. Recipient CMV seropositivity and CMV reactivation strongly tracked TRB clonality. TRB overlap between skin or GI tissue T cells and blood was limited.

This clone has a count of ten or more. Its antigen is unknown. The germline V gene has CDR1 SNHLY and CDR2 FYNNEI. The V segment lost 5 bases and the J segment 2 bases; nucleotides outside the gene matches: 9. The CDR3 length is 16 residues. Repertoires were generated with immunoSEQ multiplex PCR, while TCRdb's copy carries only in-frame clones and drops some. The sample offers around 34,000 clones and no singletons, the top ten holding about 7%. This related bone marrow graft donor gave peripheral blood on the day of marrow donation. The rearrangement joins TRBV2 to TRBJ2-7; 10 nucleotides line up with TRBD2. Sequencing input: PBMCs. The sequence derives from a woman in her fifties or sixties in good health and a related stem cell transplant donor. The CDR3 sequence: CASSRLSSGSTYEQYF. CDR3 in DNA: TGTGCCAGCAGTCGCCTATCTAGCGGGAGTACCTACGAGCAGTACTTC.